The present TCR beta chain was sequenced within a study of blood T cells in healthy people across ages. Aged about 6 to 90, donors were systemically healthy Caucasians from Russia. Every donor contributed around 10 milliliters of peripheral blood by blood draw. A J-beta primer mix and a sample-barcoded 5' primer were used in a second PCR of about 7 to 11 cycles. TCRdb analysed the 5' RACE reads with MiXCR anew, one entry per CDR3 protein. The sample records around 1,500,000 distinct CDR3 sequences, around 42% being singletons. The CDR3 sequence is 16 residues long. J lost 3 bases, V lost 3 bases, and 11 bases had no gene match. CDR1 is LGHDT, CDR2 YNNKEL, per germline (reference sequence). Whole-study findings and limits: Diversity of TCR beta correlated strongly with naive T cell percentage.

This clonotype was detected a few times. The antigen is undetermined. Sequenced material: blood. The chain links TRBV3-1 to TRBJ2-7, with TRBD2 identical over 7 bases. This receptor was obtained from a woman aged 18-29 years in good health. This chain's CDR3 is CASSHPLSSGRYEQYF. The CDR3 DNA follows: TGTGCCAGCAGCCATCCCTTATCTAGCGGCCGCTACGAGCAGTACTTC.